This is a list of T cell receptor beta chains from one sample in a study of cytomegalovirus exposure and HLA in healthy donors. Some clones are missing from TCRdb's copy, which holds only in-frame ones; the method was immunoSEQ multiplex PCR. The data contain 200,000 or so clones, 80% to 85% of them singletons. Sequenced: PBMCs. Every receptor here comes from a boy aged 10-17 years in good health and CMV-seronegative. Both conserved end residues are trimmed from each CDR3. A D gene is named only where the DNA matches it firmly.

V | D | CDR3
TRBV21-1 | . | ASSKGQSTCYSNQPQH
TRBV7-8 | TRBD1 | ASSLPRTGGIVEKLF
TRBV7-9 | . | ASSLGGVYGYT
TRBV5-4 | TRBD1 | ASSPRGAYGYT
TRBV30 | . | AWSVVRGPYNEQF
TRBV2 | . | ASTPAVYEQY
TRBV5-1 | . | ASSFPGTSYEQY
TRBV9 | . | ASSLDINYGYT
TRBV5-1 | TRBD1 | ASRNPRDRNTDTQY
TRBV4-2 | TRBD1 | ASSQEKGAADEQY
TRBV10-3 | TRBD1 | AIRQDRDGQF
TRBV6-1 | . | ASSEGGGAEKLF
TRBV19 | TRBD2 | ASSSHWTSGVSSGANVLT
TRBV11-3 | . | ASSLGGSATEAF
TRBV19 | . | ASSTSGYSGDTQY
TRBV19 | . | ASNSGHPGSTEAF
TRBV6-5 | . | ASSYSVSGADTQY
TRBV25-1 | TRBD1 | ASSGPGQGLYYGYT
TRBV18 | . | ASSPERGEAF
TRBV15 | . | ATFARHAGKETQY
TRBV14 | . | ASSRTAYEQY
TRBV6-6 | TRBD1 | ASTPGTGGAYEQY